Here is one T cell receptor beta chain with its context. Its antigen is not identified. This sample is part of a study of OX40 agonist ivuxolimab in advanced cancers. General study findings and limits: CD8+ T cells showed, on average, more clonal expansion than CD4+ cells.

Systemic immunosuppression or a history of autoimmune disease excluded patients. Clones were read by immunoSEQ multiplex PCR, and TCRdb kept only the in-frame ones, dropping some. The sample has some 54,000 clones, 77% seen once. V shed 2 bases and J 8 bases; nucleotides not matched to a gene: 7. The germline gives CDR1 ENHRY, CDR2 SYGVKD. The CDR3 is 14 amino acids. The specimen comprised CD4+ or CD8+ T cells sorted from blood, sampled in a trial of the OX40 agonist ivuxolimab. The chain joins TRBV10-3 to TRBJ1-2; 8 positions match TRBD1. This sequence originates from an adult with an advanced solid tumor such as melanoma, head and neck, liver or kidney cancer. CDR3 protein: CAISEPGTGEGYTF. DNA of the CDR3: TGTGCCATCAGTGAGCCAGGGACAGGTGAGGGCTACACCTTC.